This T cell receptor (beta chain) was captured by sequencing in a study of T cells in Graves' hyperthyroidism and ophthalmopathy. Study context: Specimen type is peripheral blood, collected at initial diagnosis prior to any treatment.

This clonotype was seen ten or more times. This CDR3 region has 16 residues. The V gene's germline CDR1 is MDHEN and CDR2 SYDVKM. The J segment lost 3 bases and the V segment lost 5 bases, leaving 11 bases of the junction unmatched. Lactation, pregnancy, other autoimmune disease or uncontrolled infection excluded patients. The CDR3 regions of TCR beta were amplified from RNA transcripts. When the TCR CDR3 underwent first-round RT-PCR, the HTBI primer set was used. TCRdb re-derived calls from the multiplex PCR reads in MiXCR, one entry per CDR3 protein. The sample has about 290,000 distinct CDR3 sequences, 10% to 15% seen once.

The chain couples TRBV28 to TRBJ2-3; 7 bases map to TRBD1. This receptor was identified in a woman aged 30 to 39 with Graves' hyperthyroidism that later progressed to Graves' ophthalmopathy. Material for sequencing was blood. In DNA form, the CDR3 reads TGTGCCAGCAGTCCAACCCGACAGGGTGGGACAGATACGCAGTATTTT. Translation gives CASSPTRQGGTDTQYF.